Shown below are 31 T cell receptor beta chains from a single sample sequenced in a study of T cells in Graves' hyperthyroidism and ophthalmopathy. RNA transcripts yielded amplified TCR beta CDR3 regions. HTBI primers were used for first-round RT-PCR of the TCR CDR3. From the multiplex PCR reads, TCRdb called clonotypes with MiXCR, one entry per CDR3 protein. The table lists about 380,000 distinct CDR3 sequences, roughly 15% of them singletons, with about 20% in the top ten. The sequenced sample was blood. Source of these receptors: a young woman with Graves' ophthalmopathy.

The genes are TRBV7-9 and TRBJ1-2; D gene unclear. The V end lost 4 bases, the J end lost 0 bases, and 15 bases lay between the germline ends. The CDR3 contains 16 residues. CDR1 and CDR2 from the germline V gene are SEHNR and FQNEAQ (reference sequence). In DNA form, the CDR3 reads TGTGCCAGCAGCTCTAGGTCGAGTCCTTCTAACTATGGCTACACCTTC. Amino acids: CASSSRSSPSNYGYTF. Using reference TRBV7-9 and TRBJ1-2 for the parts outside the CDR3, the full variable domain is DTGVSQNPRHKITKRGQNVTFRCDPISEHNRLYWYRQTLGQGPEFLTYFQNEAQLEKSRLLSDRFSAERPKGSFSTLEIQRTEQGDSAMYLCASSSRSSPSNYGYTFGSGTRLTVV.

The table lists this clonotype with a few counts. The junction departs from germline at one end; a sequencing error may be responsible. The chain employs TRBV7-3 and TRBJ2-1; 12 positions match TRBD2. The CDR3 is 16 amino acids. The germline V gene encodes CDR1 SGHTA and CDR2 FQGTGA. Here the CDR3 DNA reads TGTGCCGGCAGCCAAGCCCTAGCGGGGGGGTACAATGAGCAGTTCTTC. Translation: CAGSQALAGGYNEQFF.

This clonotype was seen many times. The chain couples TRBV4-1 to TRBJ2-7; D uncertain. The CDR3 length is 17 residues. Trimming left V 4 bases short and J 0 bases short, with 19 bases between. The germline gives CDR1 MGHRA, CDR2 YSYEKL. For the CDR3, the DNA is TGCGCCAGCAGCCCCCGACGCTTGAAGGGATTCTCCTACGAGCAGTACTTC. Protein: CASSPRRLKGFSYEQYF.

Many counts were recorded for this clonotype. The J gene is TRBJ2-5, the V gene TRBV12-3 or TRBV12-4, with D possibly TRBD2 on 6 matching bases. The CDR3 contains 12 residues. Trimming took 8 bases from V and 3 from J, leaving 10 bases between them. Here the CDR3 reads CASRLGKETQYF. DNA for the CDR3: TGTGCCAGCCGACTAGGAAAAGAGACCCAGTACTTC.

This clonotype showed up many times. This chain links TRBV3-1 with TRBJ1-5; D uncertain. V was cut by 4 bases and J by 4 bases, with 8 bases left in between. The CDR3 has 13 amino acids. Germline V gene sequence: CDR1 LGHDT, CDR2 YNNKEL (reference sequence). The CDR3 DNA is TGTGCCAGCAGCCCCCCAGGAAATCAGCCCCAGCATTTT. Its translation is CASSPPGNQPQHF.

This clonotype was recorded at least ten times. The chain combines TRBV5-1 with TRBJ1-2; D not certain. The CDR3 spans 16 residues. Germline V gives CDR1 SGHRS, CDR2 YFSETQ. The ends were cut back, 1 base at V and 5 bases at J, with 18 bases in the middle. The DNA for the CDR3 is TGCGCCAGCAGCTTGACGGCGCAGGTGGGATCATATGGCTACACCTTC. Its translation: CASSLTAQVGSYGYTF. Full variable domain (remainder filled in from reference TRBV5-1 and TRBJ1-2): KAGVTQTPRYLIKTRGQQVTLSCSPISGHRSVSWYQQTPGQGLQFLFEYFSETQRNKGNFPGRFSGRQFSNSRSEMNVSTLELGDSALYLCASSLTAQVGSYGYTFGSGTRLTVV.

This clonotype came up many times. The V gene is TRBV20-1, the J gene TRBJ2-7; 12 bases are shared with TRBD2. This CDR3 is 12 amino acids long. V was clipped by 7 bases and J by 6 bases; unmatched bases: 4. The germline gives CDR1 DFQATT, CDR2 SNEGSKA (reference sequence). The CDR3 loop reads CSVTSGGLEQYF. Here the CDR3 DNA reads TGCAGTGTGACTAGCGGGGGCCTCGAGCAGTACTTC.

This clonotype was counted at least ten times. The chain is built from TRBV2 and TRBJ2-5; TRBD2 agrees at 8 bases. CDR1 is SNHLY, CDR2 FYNNEI, per germline. The ends lost 8 bases at V and 5 bases at J; junction bases unmatched: 7. This CDR3 comprises 13 residues. The CDR3 nucleotides read TGTGCCAGCGCCGGGACTAGTAGGGAGACCCAGTACTTC. Its protein product is CASAGTSRETQYF.

This clonotype was seen many times. The chain has TRBV18 and TRBJ2-7; a possible D gene is TRBD1 (5 bases). CDR1 and CDR2 from the germline V gene are KGHSH and LQKENI. The CDR3 covers 14 residues. Trimming left V 6 bases short and J 5 bases short, with 17 bases between. The CDR3 here is CASSHETDSNEQYF. The CDR3 nucleotides read TGTGCCAGCTCCCACGAAACCGACAGTAACGAGCAGTACTTC.

This clonotype was observed many times. The chain couples TRBV25-1 to TRBJ1-2; D ambiguous. Deletions cut 2 bases from V and 1 base from J, with 11 bases between. The CDR3 extends over 15 amino acids. Germline loops: CDR1 MGHDK, CDR2 SYGVNS. The CDR3 DNA sequence: TGTGCCAGCAGTGAAAAGTGGGAACTTAACTATGGCTACACCTTC. It yields the protein CASSEKWELNYGYTF.

J is TRBJ1-2 and V is TRBV3-1; possibly TRBD1 for D (6 bases). Germline values: CDR1 LGHDT, CDR2 YNNKEL (reference sequence). V lost 4 bases and J 4 bases, leaving 10 bases between the germline ends. The CDR3 is 13 residues long. The CDR3 here is CASSPRQVYGYTF. The CDR3, as DNA: TGTGCCAGCAGCCCCCGACAGGTCTATGGCTACACCTTC.

This clonotype was counted many times. This chain uses TRBV30 with TRBJ2-1, with TRBD1 matching 10 bases. There are 14 residues in the CDR3. The V gene end was trimmed by 5 bases and the J gene end by 5 bases; junction bases not matched to a gene: 6. CDR1 is GTSNPN and CDR2 is SVGIG in the germline V gene (reference sequence). CDR3 sequence (DNA): TGTGCCTGGTTCACCGGGACAGGGGACAATGAGCAGTTCTTC. It specifies CAWFTGTGDNEQFF.

The sample holds many counts of this clonotype. The chain uses TRBV28 and TRBJ1-5; TRBD1 might be the D (6 bases). V shed 6 bases and J shed 3 bases, with 21 bases lying between them. Germline CDR1 and CDR2: MDHEN and SYDVKM. This CDR3 region has 17 residues. CDR3 DNA sequence: TGTGCCAGCAGCAAAAGGGGCAGGGGCCGCTTCAATCAGCCCCAGCATTTT. This encodes CASSKRGRGRFNQPQHF.

The table lists this clonotype with many counts. This rearrangement joins TRBV3-1 to TRBJ1-6, with D unresolved. Per germline, CDR1 LGHDT and CDR2 YNNKEL (reference sequence). Trimming removed 1 base at V and 9 bases at J, with 16 bases between. The CDR3 sequence is 16 residues long. The CDR3 DNA is TGTGCCAGCAGCCAAGTGGGGAATCGAATGAGTTCACCCCTCCACTTT. Translating it yields CASSQVGNRMSSPLHF.

This clonotype appeared a few times. This chain uses TRBV28 with TRBJ1-2, with D maybe TRBD1 (5 bases). V was shortened by 8 bases and J by 4 bases, with 11 bases between the two germline ends. Germline CDR1 MDHEN, CDR2 SYDVKM. There are 12 residues in the CDR3. In DNA form, the CDR3 reads TGTGCCAGCCATGAGGGGCCCTATGGCTACACCTTC. Its translation: CASHEGPYGYTF.

This rearrangement joins TRBV20-1 to TRBJ2-7; TRBD2 might be the D (7 bases). Germline-derived CDR1 and CDR2 are DFQATT and SNEGSKA (reference sequence). V gave up 5 bases and J gave up 5 bases, with 22 bases separating them. This CDR3 spans 15 amino acids. The DNA for the CDR3 is TGCAGTGCTGAGGGGGGGGGGCGGCGTCTCGACGAGCAGTACTTC. Translating it yields CSAEGGGRRLDEQYF.

At least ten counts were recorded for this clonotype. This sequence joins TRBV11-2 and TRBJ2-7; 13 nucleotides match TRBD2. V lost 6 bases, J lost 4 bases, and 6 bases stayed unmatched. This CDR3 contains 15 residues. Germline V gives CDR1 SGHAT, CDR2 FQNNGV. The CDR3 DNA reads TGTGCCAGCAGACGACTAGCGGGGGGTTCGTACGAGCAGTACTTC. It is translated as CASRRLAGGSYEQYF.

This clonotype was counted a few times. V usage is TRBV2 and J usage is TRBJ2-3; no firm D call. This CDR3 has 12 residues. Trimming cost V 6 bases and J 0 bases, with 4 bases left between them. Germline V gene data show CDR1 as SNHLY and CDR2 as FYNNEI. CDR3 coding DNA: TGTGCCAGCAGAATAAGCACAGATACGCAGTATTTT. Translated: CASRISTDTQYF.

Many counts were recorded for this clonotype. The chain couples TRBV28 to TRBJ2-7; D might be TRBD1 or TRBD2, each matching 6 bases. This CDR3 contains 13 residues. V dropped 3 bases and J dropped 4 bases, with 10 bases sitting between them. Germline V gene data show CDR1 as MDHEN and CDR2 as SYDVKM. Here the CDR3 reads CASSFPGAYEQYF. As DNA, the CDR3 is TGTGCCAGCAGTTTCCCGGGGGCGTACGAGCAGTACTTC.

In its sample, this clonotype was seen many times. The rearrangement joins TRBV27 to TRBJ2-1; D is possibly TRBD1 or TRBD2 (6 bases each). The CDR3 covers 11 residues. Germline V CDR1 and CDR2: MNHEY, SMNVEV (reference sequence). V was cut by 7 bases and J by 11 bases, with 12 bases left in between. CDR3 DNA: TGTGCCAGCAAGGGGGGAGTAAAGCAGTTCTTC. It specifies CASKGGVKQFF.

Many counts were recorded for this clonotype. The chain uses TRBV30 and TRBJ1-1, with 7 nucleotides matching TRBD1. Germline V gene lookup returns CDR1 GTSNPN and CDR2 SVGIG (reference sequence). This CDR3 region has 16 residues. J was trimmed by 5 bases and V by 7 bases; bases with no gene match: 19. The CDR3 spells CALNQIFRGPGTEAFF. CDR3 nucleotides: TGTGCCTTAAACCAAATATTTAGGGGGCCGGGGACTGAAGCTTTCTTT.

This clonotype was seen ten or more times. The chain is built from TRBV5-1 and TRBJ1-5; D gene unclear. The CDR3 length is 14 residues. Looked up from germline, CDR1 is SGHRS and CDR2 is YFSETQ. V lost 5 bases and J 4 bases, leaving 13 bases between the germline ends. The CDR3 sequence: CASSLDGANQPQHF. CDR3 nucleotides: TGCGCCAGCAGTCTGGACGGAGCAAATCAGCCCCAGCATTTT.

This clonotype came up a few times. This chain joins TRBV19 and TRBJ2-3; D may be TRBD1 (5 bases). Germline CDR1 is LNHDA and CDR2 is SQIVND (reference sequence). This CDR3 is 13 amino acids long. Trimming pared 9 bases from V and 0 bases from J, leaving 10 bases between. As DNA, the CDR3 is TGTGCCAGCCTTCGACAGAGCACAGATACGCAGTATTTT. It translates to CASLRQSTDTQYF.

This clonotype was counted at least ten times. The chain uses TRBV30 and TRBJ2-7, with D perhaps matching TRBD2 (7 bases). The germline V and J ends were trimmed by 2 bases and 4 bases, with 15 bases remaining between them. The CDR3 covers 14 residues. Germline CDR1 and CDR2: GTSNPN and SVGIG (reference sequence). CDR3 loop: CAWSKQGGGYEQYF. As DNA, the CDR3 is TGTGCCTGGAGTAAACAGGGAGGGGGGTACGAGCAGTACTTC.

This clonotype came up a few times. The V call is TRBV9, the J call TRBJ2-2; D may correspond to TRBD1 or TRBD2 (5 bases each). The ends were cut back, 6 bases at V and 1 base at J, with 13 bases in the middle. Germline assignment: CDR1 SGDLS and CDR2 YYNGEE. This CDR3 has 15 amino acids. The CDR3, as DNA: TGTGCCAGCACCCTGGGGGTAAAGAACACCGGGGAGCTGTTTTTT. Its translation is CASTLGVKNTGELFF.

In this sample, this clonotype turned up many times. The J gene is TRBJ1-1, the V gene TRBV28, with 9 bases identical to TRBD1. Germline V gene sequence: CDR1 MDHEN, CDR2 SYDVKM. The CDR3 runs to 14 residues. With 5 bases clipped from V and 3 bases from J, the junction kept 4 bases outside the gene matches. CDR3 nucleotides: TGTGCCAGCAGTAGCGGACAGGGGTACACTGAAGCTTTCTTT. It translates to CASSSGQGYTEAFF.

About this clonotype itself: It may be a read error: a sequence one base away is much more abundant. The chain couples TRBV20-1 to TRBJ2-7; 8 positions agree with TRBD1. J gave up 3 bases and V 3 bases, and 16 bases lay outside the gene matches. Per germline, CDR1 DFQATT and CDR2 SNEGSKA (reference sequence). The CDR3 runs 17 residues. CDR3 in DNA: TGCAGTGCTAGGCCGTTCGGGACAGGTGATAGGGGCTACGAGCAGTACTTC. The encoded protein is CSARPFGTGDRGYEQYF.

This clonotype was observed at least ten times. The chain links TRBV12-3 or TRBV12-4 to TRBJ1-4; a possible D gene is TRBD1 (6 bases). This CDR3 spans 13 amino acids. V was pared by 3 bases and J by 11 bases, with 13 bases between. The CDR3 sequence is CASSFRPQGKLFF. CDR3 nucleotide sequence: TGTGCCAGCAGTTTTCGCCCACAGGGTAAACTGTTTTTT.

V is TRBV2 and J is TRBJ1-1; the D gene is possibly TRBD1 (6 bases). From germline, CDR1 is SNHLY and CDR2 FYNNEI. This CDR3 has 14 residues. Trimming removed 2 bases at V and 4 bases at J, with 11 bases between. The DNA for the CDR3 is TGTGCCAGCAGTGAATCCGGGGGGCCCACTGAAGCTTTCTTT. It codes for CASSESGGPTEAFF.

This clonotype was seen ten or more times. The rearrangement joins TRBV11-2 to TRBJ2-4, with D perhaps matching TRBD1 (5 bases). The germline gives CDR1 SGHAT, CDR2 FQNNGV. The CDR3 contains 17 residues. V gave up 0 bases and J gave up 0 bases, with 12 bases separating them. The CDR3 DNA follows: TGTGCCAGCAGCTTAGATGAATCAGGGATAGCCAAAAACATTCAGTACTTC. Amino acid sequence: CASSLDESGIAKNIQYF. Supplemented by reference TRBV11-2 and TRBJ2-4, the full variable domain reads EAGVAQSPRYKIIEKRQSVAFWCNPISGHATLYWYQQILGQGPKLLIQFQNNGVVDDSQLPKDRFSAERLKGVDSTLKIQPAKLEDSAVYLCASSLDESGIAKNIQYFGAGTRLSVL.

This clonotype was counted many times. V is TRBV15 and J is TRBJ2-5; D remains unclear. Germline V CDR1 and CDR2: LNHNV, YYDKDF (reference sequence). This CDR3 is 11 amino acids long. V shed 2 bases and J shed 4 bases, with 2 bases lying between them. CDR3 DNA: TGTGCCACCAGCAGAAGAGAGACCCAGTACTTC. Protein sequence: CATSRRETQYF.